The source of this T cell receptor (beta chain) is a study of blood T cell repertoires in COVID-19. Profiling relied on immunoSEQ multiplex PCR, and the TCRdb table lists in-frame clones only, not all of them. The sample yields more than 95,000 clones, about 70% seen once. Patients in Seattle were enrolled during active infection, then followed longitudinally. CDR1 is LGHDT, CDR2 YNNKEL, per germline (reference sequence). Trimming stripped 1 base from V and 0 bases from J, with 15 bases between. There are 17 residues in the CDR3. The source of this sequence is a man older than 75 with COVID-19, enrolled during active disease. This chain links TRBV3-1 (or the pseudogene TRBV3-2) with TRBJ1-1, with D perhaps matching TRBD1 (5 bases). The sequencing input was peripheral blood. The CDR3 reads CASSQGAGWVVNTEAFF. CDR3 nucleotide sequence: TGTGCCAGCAGCCAAGGGGCAGGGTGGGTTGTGAACACTGAAGCTTTCTTT.